The clone carrying this TCR beta chain was detected a few times. What it binds is unknown. The authors prepared the TCRbeta library with unique molecular identifiers. TCRdb analysed the PCR reads with MiXCR anew, one entry per CDR3 protein. Of more than 200,000 distinct CDR3 sequences listed, 7% to 9% are singletons. The data derive from a study of T-cell reconstitution after alpha-beta-depleted transplantation in children. Study outcomes and limitations: Recipient T cells and thymic progenitors that survived were the source of the high TCRbeta diversity seen at day 60 in some patients. Reports say that about two months after transplant, the alpha-beta T cells came out of several hundred graft clones that had expanded. A year post-transplant, T-cell counts and diversity derived mostly from newly produced T cells.

The sequences come from PBMCs, mostly from graft donor cells, collected 360 days after TCRalphabeta/CD19-depleted stem cell transplant. The receptor was derived from a male patient aged 2-15 years who had a stem cell transplant for acute myeloid leukemia, so the T cells may come from the graft donor.

CDR3 coding DNA: TGCAGTGCTCGGACGGTGGGTGGCTACACCTTC. This gives the protein CSARTVGGYTF. The V and J genes are TRBV20-1 and TRBJ1-2; no clear D. Germline V gene data show CDR1 as DFQATT and CDR2 as SNEGSKA (reference sequence). V lost 5 bases, J lost 7 bases, and 11 bases lay in between. The CDR3 extends over 11 amino acids.